This record concerns one TCR beta chain sequence. This record belongs to a study of blood T cell repertoires in COVID-19. Study-wide context: Sites across the United States, Italy and Spain contributed samples from acute and convalescent COVID-19. T cells, B-cell-depleted T cells, or PBMCs provided the cDNA or gDNA that served as material.

Authors' processing steps: Reference gene primer amplification gave nucleated cell count estimates. TCRdb's copy holds only in-frame clones and misses some; the assay was immunoSEQ multiplex PCR. From that table come the V and J calls and clone size; the DNA was used to work out D and trimming. This sample has 70,000 to 90,000 clones; approximately 92% occur once, and the top ten carry 6.9%. The sequencing sample was made of peripheral blood. This clonotype was obtained from a human donor in a cohort sampled during active COVID-19.

The CDR3 spells CASSLADRAAEQYF. The CDR3 region has the DNA TGTGCCAGCAGCTTAGCGGACAGGGCCGCCGAGCAGTACTTC. The chain is built from TRBV7-9 and TRBJ2-7, with TRBD1 identical over 8 bases. Germline V gene lookup returns CDR1 SEHNR and CDR2 FQNEAQ (reference sequence). V was clipped by 0 bases and J by 6 bases; unmatched bases: 4. CDR3 length: 14 residues.